The clone carrying this T cell receptor (beta chain) was found once. The antigen is undetermined. The CDR3 totals 13 residues. V shed 3 bases and J 2 bases; nucleotides not matched to a gene: 3. The V gene's germline CDR1 is SQVTM and CDR2 ANQGSEA. This entry comes from a study of shared clonotypes between healthy human individuals. TCRdb's table, derived via immunoSEQ multiplex PCR, lists solely in-frame clones and lacks some. The data hold millions of clones, with more than 80% observed a single time. Findings and caveats of the study: Generation of non-shared clonotypes was less probable than generation of clonotypes shared by all four donors. Memory subsets generally showed smaller estimated richness than naive subsets did.

The TCR was taken from a man in his late teens or twenties in good health. The sample consisted of naive CD4+ T cells sorted from blood. The subset was: CD45RA+ positively selected. The gene calls are TRBV29-1 and TRBJ2-5; 7 bases line up with TRBD1. The chain's CDR3 is CSVDWGQQETQYF. CDR3 sequence (DNA): TGCAGCGTTGATTGGGGACAGCAAGAGACCCAGTACTTC.